This passage covers 16 T cell receptor beta chains from one sample sequenced in a study of neurological immune-mediated disorders. TCRdb ran MiXCR on the 5' RACE reads and lists one entry per CDR3 protein. Of approximately 65,000 distinct CDR3 sequences in the sample, over 4% were seen once. The sample consisted of PBMCs. These receptors were collected from a man in his forties or fifties with multiple sclerosis.

The chain combines TRBV18 with TRBJ1-3; no clear D. This CDR3 region has 12 residues. The V and J ends lost 6 bases and 8 bases respectively, with 11 bases between them. The germline gives CDR1 KGHSH, CDR2 LQKENI. CDR3 amino acids: CASSGSADTIYF. The CDR3 DNA reads as TGTGCCAGCTCGGGCTCCGCGGACACCATATATTTT.

In this sample, this clonotype turned up many times. This CDR3 is CASSPRTGKTEAFF. As DNA, the CDR3 is TGTGCCAGCAGCCCTAGGACAGGGAAAACTGAAGCTTTCTTT. V gene TRBV3-1 combines with J gene TRBJ1-1; 8 positions match TRBD1. The V and J ends lost 4 bases and 5 bases, in that order; junction bases with no gene match: 6. The CDR3 is 14 residues long. Germline loops: CDR1 LGHDT, CDR2 YNNKEL (reference sequence). The whole variable domain, filled in from reference TRBV3-1 and TRBJ1-1, reads DTAVSQTPKYLVTQMGNDKSIKCEQNLGHDTMYWYKQDSKKFLKIMFSYNNKELIINETVPNRFSPKSPDKAHLNLHINSLELGDSAVYFCASSPRTGKTEAFFGQGTRLTVV.

This clonotype appeared many times. The chain recombines TRBV4-1 with TRBJ2-1, with a tentative D call TRBD1 (5 bases). V gave up 3 bases and J gave up 5 bases, with 20 bases separating them. The germline V gene has CDR1 MGHRA and CDR2 YSYEKL. CDR3 length: 17 amino acids. DNA for the CDR3: TGCGCCAGCAGCCAGAAGACAGCCCCCGTTGTCCACAATGAGCAGTTCTTC. Translated, it gives CASSQKTAPVVHNEQFF.

In its sample, this clonotype was seen many times. The chain employs TRBV6-5 and TRBJ2-1, with D uncertain. Between the trimmed V and J ends, which lost 6 bases and 1 base, there was a span of 7 bases. The CDR3 contains 13 residues. Germline loops: CDR1 MNHEY, CDR2 SVGAGI. This CDR3 is CASRVASYNEQFF. The CDR3 coding sequence is TGTGCCAGCAGGGTCGCGTCCTACAATGAGCAGTTCTTC.

This clonotype appeared many times. The chain has TRBV20-1 and TRBJ2-3; 9 bases are shared with TRBD1. The ends lost 0 bases at V and 3 bases at J; junction bases unmatched: 4. This CDR3 spans 15 amino acids. Per germline, CDR1 DFQATT and CDR2 SNEGSKA (reference sequence). This CDR3 is CSARDGQGFTDTQYF. CDR3 bases: TGCAGTGCTAGAGATGGACAGGGGTTTACAGATACGCAGTATTTT.

This clonotype appeared many times. The CDR3 loop reads CASTPRASGNSPLHF. DNA of the CDR3: TGTGCCAGCACTCCGCGGGCCAGTGGGAATTCACCCCTCCACTTT. V usage is TRBV6-2 or TRBV6-3 and J usage is TRBJ1-6, with D unclear. The V gene's germline CDR1 is MNHEY and CDR2 SVGEGT. The CDR3 runs to 15 residues. Deletions cut 7 bases from V and 7 bases from J, with 17 bases between.

This clonotype was found many times. This sequence joins TRBV20-1 and TRBJ1-2; weak D call: TRBD1 (6 bases). V lost 0 bases to trimming and J lost 0 bases, with 14 bases between them. This CDR3 is built from 16 residues. Germline V gene lookup returns CDR1 DFQATT and CDR2 SNEGSKA (reference sequence). CDR3 DNA: TGCAGTGCTAGAGAGGGGGTAAACAGGGCTAACTATGGCTACACCTTC. This translates into CSAREGVNRANYGYTF.

The table lists this clonotype with many counts. This chain joins TRBV5-1 and TRBJ2-6; tentatively, D is TRBD1 (6 bases). The CDR3 has 15 amino acids. The germline gives CDR1 SGHRS, CDR2 YFSETQ. Trimming removed 0 bases from V and 2 bases from J, with 6 bases in between. CDR3 DNA sequence: TGCGCCAGCAGCTTGGACAGGGCTGGGGCCAACGTCCTGACTTTC. Its protein product is CASSLDRAGANVLTF.

This clonotype showed up many times. The genes are TRBV9 and TRBJ1-2, with D uncertain. The V and J ends lost 0 bases and 4 bases respectively, with 13 bases between them. The CDR3 totals 15 residues. Germline V gene sequence: CDR1 SGDLS, CDR2 YYNGEE. The CDR3 loop is CASSVEATASYGYTF. The CDR3 region has the DNA TGTGCCAGCAGCGTAGAGGCAACAGCAAGCTATGGCTACACCTTC.

Here the CDR3 reads CASSLTGGTGEQFF. DNA for the CDR3: TGTGCCAGCAGCTTAACGGGTGGGACGGGTGAGCAGTTCTTC. This chain connects TRBV7-3 to TRBJ2-1; perhaps D is TRBD1 or TRBD2 (5 bases each). The ends were cut back, 0 bases at V and 9 bases at J, with 12 bases in the middle. This CDR3 comprises 14 residues. In germline, CDR1 is SGHTA, CDR2 FQGTGA.

This clonotype was recorded at least ten times. This sequence joins TRBV25-1 and TRBJ1-6, with D hard to call. V shed 4 bases and J shed 4 bases, with 8 bases lying between them. The CDR3 runs to 14 residues. CDR1 and CDR2 (germline): MGHDK, SYGVNS. DNA for the CDR3: TGTGCCAGCAGTGCCGGGTATTATAATTCACCCCTCCACTTT. As protein: CASSAGYYNSPLHF.

This clonotype has more than one count but fewer than ten. V gene TRBV9 combines with J gene TRBJ2-5; D remains ambiguous. Germline V CDR1 and CDR2: SGDLS, YYNGEE. V was shortened by 4 bases and J by 1 base, with 8 bases between the two germline ends. The CDR3 contains 13 residues. In DNA form, the CDR3 reads TGTGCCAGCAGCTCGGAAAGCCAAGAGACCCAGTACTTC. As protein: CASSSESQETQYF. Full variable domain (outside the CDR3, taken from reference TRBV9 and TRBJ2-5): DSGVTQTPKHLITATGQRVTLRCSPRSGDLSVYWYQQSLDQGLQFLIQYYNGEERAKGNILERFSAQQFPDLHSELNLSSLELGDSALYFCASSSESQETQYFGPGTRLLVL.

The chain uses TRBV20-1 and TRBJ1-1; weak D call: TRBD1 (5 bases). Trimming stripped 1 base from V and 1 base from J, with 16 bases between. The germline V gene has CDR1 DFQATT and CDR2 SNEGSKA (reference sequence). This CDR3 contains 16 residues. CDR3: CSARGMGGERNTEAFF. In nucleotides, the CDR3 is TGCAGTGCTAGAGGGATGGGGGGGGAAAGGAACACTGAAGCTTTCTTT.

This clonotype showed up many times. V gene TRBV7-3 combines with J gene TRBJ2-5; no reliable D call. V was clipped by 3 bases and J by 5 bases, with 13 bases between them. Germline V gene sequence: CDR1 SGHTA, CDR2 FQGTGA. This CDR3 comprises 14 residues. CDR3 nucleotide sequence: TGTGCCAGCAGCTTCCCTCGCCGATCGGAGACCCAGTACTTC. Amino acids: CASSFPRRSETQYF.

In this sample, this clonotype turned up many times. This chain's CDR3 is CASSYGGQPYEQYV. For the CDR3, the DNA is TGTGCCAGCAGTTACGGGGGGCAGCCCTACGAGCAGTACGTC. V is TRBV6-6 and J is TRBJ2-7; D might be TRBD1 or TRBD2, each matching 6 bases. V was trimmed by 2 bases and J by 2 bases, leaving 10 bases between them. In germline, CDR1 is MNHNY, CDR2 SVGAGI (reference sequence). The CDR3 runs 14 residues.

This clonotype came up many times. V is TRBV4-1 and J is TRBJ1-5; unclear D gene. The CDR3 spans 13 residues. Trimming pared 0 bases from V and 12 bases from J, leaving 12 bases between. CDR1 and CDR2 from the germline V gene are MGHRA and YSYEKL. CDR3 loop: CASSQELQRLQHF. DNA of the CDR3: TGCGCCAGCAGCCAAGAACTCCAGAGACTCCAGCATTTT.